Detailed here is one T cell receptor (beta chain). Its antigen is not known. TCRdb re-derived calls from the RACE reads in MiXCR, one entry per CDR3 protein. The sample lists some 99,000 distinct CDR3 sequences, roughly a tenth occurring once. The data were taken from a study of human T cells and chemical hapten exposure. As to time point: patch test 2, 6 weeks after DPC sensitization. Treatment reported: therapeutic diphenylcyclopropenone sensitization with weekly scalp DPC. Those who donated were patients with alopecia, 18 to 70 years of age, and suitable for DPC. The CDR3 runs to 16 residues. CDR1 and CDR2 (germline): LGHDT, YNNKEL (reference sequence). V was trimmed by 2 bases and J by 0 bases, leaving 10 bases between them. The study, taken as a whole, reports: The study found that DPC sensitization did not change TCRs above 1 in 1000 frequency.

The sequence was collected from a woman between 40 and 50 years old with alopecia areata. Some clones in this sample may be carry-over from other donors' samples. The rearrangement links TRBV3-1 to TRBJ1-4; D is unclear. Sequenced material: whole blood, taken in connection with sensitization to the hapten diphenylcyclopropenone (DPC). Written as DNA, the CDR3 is TGTGCCAGCAGCCAAAGGAGAACCTCAACTAATGAAAAACTGTTTTTT. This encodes CASSQRRTSTNEKLFF.